This T cell receptor beta chain came from a study of blood T cell repertoires in COVID-19. Overall study: Samples of COVID-19 (acute and convalescent) were obtained from the United States, Italy and Spain. The analysed material was cDNA or gDNA that came from T cells, B-cell-depleted T cells, or PBMCs.

As processed by the authors: Using reference gene primer amplification, nucleated cell counts were estimated. Sequencing was performed with immunoSEQ multiplex PCR; in TCRdb, only in-frame clones are kept and a portion is missing. The V and J calls and the clone size are those of that table, but D and trimming were determined from the DNA. The table records about 220,000 clones, approximately 80% of them present only once. Trimming shortened V by 6 bases and J by 0 bases, and 12 bases separated the two germline ends. Germline V gives CDR1 SNHLY, CDR2 FYNNEI. This CDR3 region has 15 residues. This chain links TRBV2 with TRBJ2-1, with unresolved D. The sample taken for sequencing was peripheral blood. This sequence was found in a human donor in a cohort sampled during active COVID-19. The CDR3 loop reads CASRTHPSSYNEQFF. In DNA, the CDR3 is TGTGCCAGCAGGACTCATCCGAGCTCCTACAATGAGCAGTTCTTC.